Below, one T cell receptor (beta chain) is given with its context. Germline values: CDR1 LGHNT, CDR2 FRNRAP. Trimming took off 1 base at V and 12 bases at J, with 12 bases between the two ends. The CDR3 runs to 12 residues. The data belong to a study of blood T cell repertoires in COVID-19. Study summary: T cells, B-cell-depleted T cells, or PBMCs supplied cDNA or gDNA.

Cohorts were determined from participant-reported clinical history. Libraries were prepared by immunoSEQ multiplex PCR; TCRdb keeps only in-frame clonotypes and omits some of them. The sample records 470,000 or so clones, 70% to 90% being singletons. The chain links TRBV12-5 to TRBJ1-1, with TRBD1 as a possible D gene (5 bases). The source is a woman aged 18 to 35 with acute COVID-19. Sample: PBMCs or T cells enriched from blood (not recorded which). As DNA, the CDR3 is TGTGCTAGTGGTTTGGGGCAGGGTCGTACTTTCTTT. Translation gives CASGLGQGRTFF.